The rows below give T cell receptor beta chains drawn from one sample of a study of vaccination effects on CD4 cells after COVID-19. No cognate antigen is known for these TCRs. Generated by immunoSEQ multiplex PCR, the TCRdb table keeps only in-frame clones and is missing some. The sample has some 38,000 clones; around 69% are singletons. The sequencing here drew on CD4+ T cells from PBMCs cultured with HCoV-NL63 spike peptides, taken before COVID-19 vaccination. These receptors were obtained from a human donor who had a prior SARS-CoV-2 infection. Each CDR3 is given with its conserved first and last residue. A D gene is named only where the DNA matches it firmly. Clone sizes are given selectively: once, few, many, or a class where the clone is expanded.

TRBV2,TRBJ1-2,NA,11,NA,CASSDNYGYTF,TGTGCCAGCAGTGATAACTATGGCTACACCTTC
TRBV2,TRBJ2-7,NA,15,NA,CASSQEPGSGYEQYF,TGTGCCAGCAGCCAAGAACCCGGGTCCGGCTACGAGCAGTACTTC
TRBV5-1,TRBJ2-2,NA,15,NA,CASSFGGATTGELFF,TGCGCCAGCAGCTTCGGGGGAGCTACCACCGGGGAGCTGTTTTTT
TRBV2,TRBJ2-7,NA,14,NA,CASSTTGRRGEQYF,TGTGCCAGCAGCACGACAGGGAGGAGAGGCGAGCAGTACTTC
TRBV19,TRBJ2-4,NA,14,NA,CASSIAGSKNIQYF,TGTGCCAGTAGTATTGCAGGGTCCAAAAACATTCAGTACTTC
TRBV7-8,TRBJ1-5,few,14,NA,CASSPEYSNQPQHF,TGTGCCAGCAGCCCCGAATATAGCAATCAGCCCCAGCATTTT
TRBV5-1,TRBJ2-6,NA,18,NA,CASSKYGGPVSGANVLTF,TGCGCCAGCAGCAAGTACGGGGGGCCCGTCTCTGGGGCCAACGTCCTGACTTTC
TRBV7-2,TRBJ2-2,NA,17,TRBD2,CASSPRTSWRNTGELFF,TGTGCCAGCAGCCCGAGGACTAGCTGGAGAAACACCGGGGAGCTGTTTTTT
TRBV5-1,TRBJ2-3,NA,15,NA,CASSLPYQSTDTQYF,TGCGCCAGCAGCTTGCCTTACCAAAGCACAGATACGCAGTATTTT
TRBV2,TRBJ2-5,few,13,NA,CASSGLPQETQYF,TGTGCCAGCTCGGGTTTACCCCAAGAGACCCAGTACTTC
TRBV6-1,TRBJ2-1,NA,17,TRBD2,CASSEDLGLAGYNEQFF,TGTGCCAGCAGTGAAGACCTTGGACTAGCGGGCTACAATGAGCAGTTCTTC
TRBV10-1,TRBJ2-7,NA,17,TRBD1,CASSMNRGCGQGQKQYF,TGCGCCAGCAGTATGAACAGGGGATGCGGACAAGGACAGAAGCAGTACTTC
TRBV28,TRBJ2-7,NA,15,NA,CASSSPGTPPYEQYF,TGTGCCAGCAGTTCCCCCGGGACACCGCCCTACGAGCAGTACTTC
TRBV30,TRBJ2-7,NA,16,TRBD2,CAWSVRPSAGGLQQYF,TGTGCCTGGAGTGTTCGACCATCGGCGGGGGGGCTCCAGCAGTACTTC
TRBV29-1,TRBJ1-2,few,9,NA,CSVDRGYTF,TGCAGCGTTGATAGAGGCTACACCTTC
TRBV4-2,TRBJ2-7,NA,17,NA,CASSQGRSAGLVYEQYF,TGTGCCAGCAGCCAAGGAAGGTCGGCGGGGTTGGTGTACGAGCAGTACTTC
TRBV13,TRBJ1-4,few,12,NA,CASSLEGGELFF,TGTGCCAGCAGCTTAGAAGGCGGGGAACTGTTTTTT
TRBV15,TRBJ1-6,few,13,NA,CATSRDPNSPLHF,TGTGCCACCAGCAGAGACCCGAATTCACCCCTCCACTTT
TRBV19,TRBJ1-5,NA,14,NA,CASSIWGVGQPQHF,TGTGCCAGTAGTATTTGGGGGGTTGGTCAGCCCCAGCATTTT
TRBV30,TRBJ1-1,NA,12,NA,CAWKRGNTEAFF,TGTGCCTGGAAAAGGGGGAACACTGAAGCTTTCTTT
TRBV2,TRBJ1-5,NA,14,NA,CASSRDRINQPQHF,TGTGCCAGCAGTAGAGACAGGATTAATCAGCCCCAGCATTTT
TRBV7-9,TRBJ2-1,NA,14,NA,CASSFMGPYNEQFF,TGTGCCAGCAGCTTTATGGGGCCCTACAATGAGCAGTTCTTC
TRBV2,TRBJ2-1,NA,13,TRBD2,CASRRTRSDEQFF,TGTGCCAGCAGGAGGACTAGGTCAGATGAGCAGTTCTTC
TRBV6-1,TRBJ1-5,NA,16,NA,CASSEALGKGNQPQHF,TGTGCCAGCAGTGAAGCGCTAGGGAAAGGGAATCAGCCCCAGCATTTT
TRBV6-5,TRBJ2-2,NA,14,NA,CASSYDRNTGELFF,TGTGCCAGCAGCTATGACAGGAACACCGGGGAGCTGTTTTTT
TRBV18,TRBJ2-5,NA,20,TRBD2,CASSPLGLLAGVTVQETQYF,TGTGCCAGCTCACCATTGGGACTACTAGCGGGGGTCACTGTCCAAGAGACCCAGTACTTC
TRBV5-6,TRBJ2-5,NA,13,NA,CASSPVGTETQYF,TGTGCCAGCAGCCCAGTGGGCACAGAGACCCAGTACTTC
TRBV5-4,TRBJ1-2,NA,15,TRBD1,CASSLGTGKGYGYTF,TGTGCCAGCAGCTTGGGGACAGGGAAGGGCTATGGCTACACCTTC
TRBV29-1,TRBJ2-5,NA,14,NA,CSVVNSFFQETQYF,TGCAGCGTTGTTAACAGCTTTTTTCAAGAGACCCAGTACTTC
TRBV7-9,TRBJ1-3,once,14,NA,CASSLESAGNTIYF,TGTGCCAGCAGCTTAGAGTCCGCTGGAAACACCATATATTTT
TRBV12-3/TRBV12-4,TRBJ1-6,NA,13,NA,CASSLDVESPLHF,TGTGCCAGCAGTTTAGATGTCGAGTCACCCCTCCACTTT
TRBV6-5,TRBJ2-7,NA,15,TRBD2,CASSFPGLASNEQYF,TGTGCCAGCAGTTTCCCGGGACTAGCGAGCAACGAGCAGTACTTC
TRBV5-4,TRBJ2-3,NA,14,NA,CASSLDSSADTQYF,TGTGCCAGCAGCTTGGATAGCTCAGCAGATACGCAGTATTTT
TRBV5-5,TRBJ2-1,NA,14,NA,CASSFGQLYNEQFF,TGTGCCAGCAGCTTCGGACAACTATACAATGAGCAGTTCTTC
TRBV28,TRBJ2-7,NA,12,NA,CASSGPADLGYF,TGTGCCAGCAGTGGCCCGGCTGATCTGGGGTACTTC
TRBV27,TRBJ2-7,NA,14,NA,CASSLQQGGNEQYF,TGTGCCAGCAGTTTACAGCAGGGTGGAAACGAGCAGTACTTC
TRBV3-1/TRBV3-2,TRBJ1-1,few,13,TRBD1,CASSRQTGVEAFF,TGTGCCAGCAGCCGGCAAACAGGGGTTGAAGCTTTCTTT
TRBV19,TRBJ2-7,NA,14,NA,CASSIFGGTYEQYF,TGTGCCAGTAGTATCTTCGGGGGCACCTACGAGCAGTACTTC
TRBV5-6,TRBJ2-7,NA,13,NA,CASSQGLEREQYF,TGTGCCAGCAGCCAGGGACTGGAGAGGGAGCAGTACTTC
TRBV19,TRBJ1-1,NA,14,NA,CASSIKQGITEAFF,TGTGCCAGTAGTATCAAGCAGGGGATCACTGAAGCTTTCTTT
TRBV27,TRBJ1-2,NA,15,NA,CASRKDGRGDYGYTF,TGTGCCAGCAGGAAGGACGGAAGGGGGGACTATGGCTACACCTTC
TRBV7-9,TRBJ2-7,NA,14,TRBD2,CASSLGRGSREQYF,TGTGCCAGCAGCTTAGGGCGGGGGTCCCGGGAGCAGTACTTC
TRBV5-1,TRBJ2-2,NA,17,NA,CASSPGPGHSNTGELFF,TGCGCCAGCAGCCCGGGACCGGGACACTCGAACACCGGGGAGCTGTTTTTT
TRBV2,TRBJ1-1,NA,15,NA,CASSGWARGDTEAFF,TGTGCCAGCAGTGGCTGGGCTCGGGGTGACACTGAAGCTTTCTTT
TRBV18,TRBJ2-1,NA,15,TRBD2,CASSPQGGGVNEQFF,TGTGCCAGCTCACCCCAGGGCGGGGGGGTCAATGAGCAGTTCTTC
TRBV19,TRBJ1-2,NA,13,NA,CASSERVSTGYTF,TGTGCCAGTAGCGAGAGGGTATCTACTGGCTACACCTTC
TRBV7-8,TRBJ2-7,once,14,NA,CASSRAPGEYEQYF,TGTGCCAGCAGCCGCGCCCCAGGGGAGTACGAGCAGTACTTC
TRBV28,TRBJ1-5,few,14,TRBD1,CASSPGTGHQPQHF,TGTGCCAGCAGCCCCGGGACAGGGCATCAGCCCCAGCATTTT
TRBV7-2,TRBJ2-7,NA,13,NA,CASSLGSTYEQYF,TGTGCCAGCAGCTTAGGGTCAACCTACGAGCAGTACTTC
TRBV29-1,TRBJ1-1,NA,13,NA,CSGGRSRNTEAFF,TGCAGCGGCGGACGGTCTCGGAACACTGAAGCTTTCTTT
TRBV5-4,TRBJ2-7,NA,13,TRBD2,CASSIGLGKEQYF,TGTGCCAGCAGCATAGGACTAGGCAAGGAGCAGTACTTC